These T cell receptor beta chains were read from a single sample in a study of technical replicates of blood from a handful of donors. TCRdb's copy holds only in-frame clones and misses some; the assay was immunoSEQ multiplex PCR. The table lists 45,000 to 55,000 clones, 94% of them singletons, with 0.2% to 0.25% in the top ten. Sequencing used T cells isolated from PBMCs. All receptors derive from a human donor in good health. Each CDR3 is given without its conserved first and last residue. Each record gives: CDR3 length, V gene, J gene, CDR3 protein.

13	TRBV6-5	TRBJ2-1	ASSLAYGGGNEQF
13	TRBV9	TRBJ2-5	ASSVAEQIAGTQY
16	TRBV9	TRBJ1-2	ASSVAMGQGAGDYGYT
16	TRBV7-9	TRBJ2-3	ASSNPQRGPGISDTQY
12	TRBV28	TRBJ2-7	ASRTSGLSYEQY
11	TRBV10-3	TRBJ2-1	AILIGGKNEQF
16	TRBV13	TRBJ2-5	ASSPGTSGSETGETQY
13	TRBV7-9	TRBJ1-2	ASSPRTGRWDGYT
12	TRBV6-5	TRBJ2-7	ASSPGTGVYEQY
13	TRBV6-5	TRBJ1-1	ASSRPGTAQTEAF
15	TRBV28	TRBJ1-5	ASSFRILSKSNQPQH
10	TRBV18	TRBJ1-1	ASSPSYTEAF
12	TRBV7-9	TRBJ2-5	ASSPWTGWETQY
14	TRBV7-9	TRBJ2-3	ASSGMRARTGDTQY
13	TRBV11-3	TRBJ1-2	ASSGTGGGGYGYT
14	TRBV5-4	TRBJ2-5	ASSELLAGATETQY
13	TRBV7-8	TRBJ2-2	ASSQQGVGTGELF
14	TRBV9	TRBJ1-3	ASSVGGGTTGNTIY
15	TRBV28	TRBJ1-1	ASIHTAIIQGNTEAF
12	TRBV5-1	TRBJ2-7	ASRRDRGQNEQY
11	TRBV7-9	TRBJ1-1	ASSPGPAGEAF
14	TRBV9	TRBJ2-1	ASSPRKVAGTGEQF
16	TRBV29-1	TRBJ2-1	SVEDFGRRTSSYNEQF
12	TRBV9	TRBJ1-1	ASSGQGVSHEAF
17	TRBV5-1	TRBJ2-3	ASSLAISLGQVTWDTQY
14	TRBV7-9	TRBJ2-2	ASSSPSGGIFGELF
15	TRBV7-2	TRBJ2-2	ASSFSYGQGNTGELF
14	TRBV7-9	TRBJ2-1	ASSLGSSGSYNEQF
17	TRBV5-6	TRBJ2-1	ASSLISLAGGPGHLGQF
12	TRBV5-4	TRBJ2-2	ASSPGQNTGELF
12	TRBV5-1	TRBJ2-7	ASSRPGQGYEQY
10	TRBV29-1	TRBJ2-3	SVTAGINTQY
11	TRBV6-6	TRBJ1-5	ASSRDRNQPQH
14	TRBV6-5	TRBJ1-1	ASSYSDGGVGTEAF
12	TRBV29-1	TRBJ2-1	SVEKDTRVDEQF
15	TRBV13	TRBJ2-1	ASSLGLWTETYNEQF
14	TRBV9	TRBJ1-3	ASSGGQVRSGNTIY
15	TRBV10-3	TRBJ2-3	AIRSTSGILSTDTQY
16	TRBV7-9	TRBJ2-2	ASSARLAGGRNTGELF
11	TRBV7-6	TRBJ2-7	ASSLGQRYEQY
15	TRBV7-8	TRBJ2-2	ASSLALQVYDAGELF
13	TRBV9	TRBJ1-1	ASSPPGQGGTEAF
13	TRBV7-9	TRBJ1-5	ASSRSRDSDQPQH
15	TRBV5-6	TRBJ2-2	ASSLPPSGRGTGELF